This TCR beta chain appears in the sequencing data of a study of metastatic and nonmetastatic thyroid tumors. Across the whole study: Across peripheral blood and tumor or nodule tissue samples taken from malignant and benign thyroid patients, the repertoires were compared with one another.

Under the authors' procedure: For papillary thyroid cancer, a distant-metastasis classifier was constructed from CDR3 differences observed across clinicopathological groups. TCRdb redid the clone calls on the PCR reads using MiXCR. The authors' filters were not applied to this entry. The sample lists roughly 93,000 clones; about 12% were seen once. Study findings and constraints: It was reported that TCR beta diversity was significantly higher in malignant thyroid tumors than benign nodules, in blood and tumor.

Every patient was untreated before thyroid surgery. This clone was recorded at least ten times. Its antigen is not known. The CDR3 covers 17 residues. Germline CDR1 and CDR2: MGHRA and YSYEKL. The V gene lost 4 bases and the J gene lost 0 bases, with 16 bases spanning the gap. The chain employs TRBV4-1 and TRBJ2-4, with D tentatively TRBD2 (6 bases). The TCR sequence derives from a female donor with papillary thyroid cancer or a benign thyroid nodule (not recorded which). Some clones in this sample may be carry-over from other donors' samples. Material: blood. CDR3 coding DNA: TGCGCCAGCAGCCCCCTATCCGGGGGAGAAGCCAAAAACATTCAGTACTTC. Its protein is CASSPLSGGEAKNIQYF.